The T cell receptor (beta chain) described here comes from a study of cytomegalovirus exposure and HLA in healthy donors. The PCR made use of 60 Vbeta and 13 Jbeta primers. Data came from immunoSEQ multiplex PCR; TCRdb stores just in-frame clones and leaves some out. The data hold 100,000 to 150,000 clones, with more than 65% observed a single time. V shed 5 bases and J shed 6 bases, with 8 bases lying between them. From germline, CDR1 is MNHNS and CDR2 SASEGT. This CDR3 has 11 residues. This TCR was recovered from a woman aged 55-69 years in good health and CMV-seropositive. Material: PBMCs. The V call is TRBV6-1, the J call TRBJ2-7; D remains ambiguous. The CDR3 here is CASSFGREQYF. In DNA, the CDR3 is TGTGCCAGCAGTTTTGGGCGCGAGCAGTACTTC.